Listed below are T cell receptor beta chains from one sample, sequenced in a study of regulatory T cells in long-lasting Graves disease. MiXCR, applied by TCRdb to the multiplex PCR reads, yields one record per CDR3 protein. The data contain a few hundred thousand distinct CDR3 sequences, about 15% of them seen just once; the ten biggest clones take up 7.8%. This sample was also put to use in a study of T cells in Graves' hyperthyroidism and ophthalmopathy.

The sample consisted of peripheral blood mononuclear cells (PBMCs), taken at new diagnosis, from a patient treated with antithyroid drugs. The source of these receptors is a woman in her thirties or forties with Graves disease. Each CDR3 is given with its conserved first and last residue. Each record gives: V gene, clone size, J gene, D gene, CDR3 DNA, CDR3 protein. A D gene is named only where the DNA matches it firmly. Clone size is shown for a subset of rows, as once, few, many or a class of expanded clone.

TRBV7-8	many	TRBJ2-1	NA	TGTGCCAGCAGCCAATTTTACAGGAACGATGAGCAGTTCTTC	CASSQFYRNDEQFF
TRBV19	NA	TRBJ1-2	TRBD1	TGTGCCAGTAGTGCCCCCGGGACAGGGGGAAGAGGCTACACCTTC	CASSAPGTGGRGYTF
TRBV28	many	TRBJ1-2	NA	TGTGCCAGCAGCTCTACGACGCGGGCAGGGCCTAACTATGGCTACACCTTC	CASSSTTRAGPNYGYTF
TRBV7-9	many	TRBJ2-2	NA	TGTGCCAGCAGCTCGTCTAGGACGACCGGGGAGCTGTTTTTT	CASSSSRTTGELFF
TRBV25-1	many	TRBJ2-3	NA	TGTGCCAGCAGTGAATACGGGCCCACAGATACGCAGTATTTT	CASSEYGPTDTQYF
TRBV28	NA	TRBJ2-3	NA	TGTGCCAGCAGCAAACCTCCCACAGATACGCAGTATTTT	CASSKPPTDTQYF
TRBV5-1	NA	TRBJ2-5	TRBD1	TGCGCCAGCAGGAGGGACAGGGGCTCTCCGGGGGAGACCCAGTACTTC	CASRRDRGSPGETQYF
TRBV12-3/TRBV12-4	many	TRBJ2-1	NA	TGTGCCAGCAGGACAGGTCCCAGCTACAATGAGCAGTTCTTC	CASRTGPSYNEQFF
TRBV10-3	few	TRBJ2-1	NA	TGTGCCATCAGTGAACTCCAAGGCCATGAGCAGTTCTTC	CAISELQGHEQFF
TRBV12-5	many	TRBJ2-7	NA	TGTGCTAGTGTACGGGACACTCGCTCCTACGAGCAGTACTTC	CASVRDTRSYEQYF
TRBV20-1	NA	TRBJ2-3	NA	TGCAGTGCTAGATCCCTGACCAGAGGCCCGCAGTATTTT	CSARSLTRGPQYF
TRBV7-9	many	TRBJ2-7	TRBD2	TGTGCCAGCAGCTTTTCTAGCGGGACCTCCTACGAGCAGTACTTC	CASSFSSGTSYEQYF
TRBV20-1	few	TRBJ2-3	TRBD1	TGCAGTGCTACCGGGACAGGGATCAGCACAGATACGCAGTATTTT	CSATGTGISTDTQYF
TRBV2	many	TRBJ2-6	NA	TGTGCCAGCAGTGAAATCACCCCCTTCTCTGGGGCCAACGTCCTGACTTTC	CASSEITPFSGANVLTF